This TCR beta chain was identified in a study of CD4 T cells in relation to SARS-CoV-2 and coronaviruses. Before the COVID-19 pandemic, during about 2010-2019, CD4+ T cells were taken from unexposed donors. Isolation of CD4+ T cells took place after around eleven days in culture. TCRdb's table, derived via immunoSEQ multiplex PCR, lists solely in-frame clones and lacks some. The sample holds about 27,000 clones, over 60% seen once. V lost 4 bases and J lost 9; bases outside the gene matches: 9. Germline assignment: CDR1 SGHVS and CDR2 FNYEAQ. The CDR3 spans 15 residues. With regard to this clone: Its antigen is currently unknown.

Sequencing input: CD4+ T cells from PBMCs, cultured in vitro. This receptor was obtained from a human donor in good health. This sequence joins TRBV7-6 and TRBJ2-1; 10 nucleotides align to TRBD2. The CDR3 DNA reads as TGTGCCAGCAGCTCTAGAAGCGGGGGGGTTGGTGAGCAGTTCTTC. Amino acids: CASSSRSGGVGEQFF.